A single sample is the source of the 10 T cell receptor beta chains below, sequenced in a study of blood T cell repertoires in COVID-19. The method was immunoSEQ multiplex PCR; TCRdb's version includes in-frame clones alone and lacks a portion of them. There are about 64,000 clones in the sample; approximately 90% occur only once, and 2.5% to 3.5% lies in the top ten. Sequenced: peripheral blood. The source is a man aged 45-60 years with active COVID-19.

The chain is built from TRBV29-1 and TRBJ2-7, with D possibly being TRBD2 (7 bases). Germline V gene data show CDR1 as SQVTM and CDR2 as ANQGSEA. The V gene lost 3 bases and the J gene lost 0 bases, with 12 bases spanning the gap. The CDR3 has 14 residues. The CDR3 DNA reads as TGCAGCGTTGACGAGGCGGGGGCCTCCTACGAGCAGTACTTC. Amino acids: CSVDEAGASYEQYF.

The chain uses TRBV5-1 and TRBJ1-2; D gene uncertain. Germline CDR1 reads SGHRS; CDR2 reads YFSETQ. V gave up 0 bases and J gave up 6 bases, with 6 bases separating them. The CDR3 covers 12 residues. This chain's CDR3 is CASSLAGDGYTF. CDR3 DNA sequence: TGCGCCAGCAGCTTGGCCGGGGATGGCTACACCTTC. Variable domain in full (rest from reference TRBV5-1 and TRBJ1-2): KAGVTQTPRYLIKTRGQQVTLSCSPISGHRSVSWYQQTPGQGLQFLFEYFSETQRNKGNFPGRFSGRQFSNSRSEMNVSTLELGDSALYLCASSLAGDGYTFGSGTRLTVV.

The genes are TRBV25-1 and TRBJ2-2; D is perhaps TRBD2 (5 bases). The CDR3 extends over 17 amino acids. The germline V gene has CDR1 MGHDK and CDR2 SYGVNS. V shed 2 bases and J shed 0 bases, with 13 bases lying between them. The CDR3 DNA follows: TGTGCCAGCAGTGAACCGTTTAGCGCCGCGAACACCGGGGAGCTGTTTTTT. It codes for CASSEPFSAANTGELFF. The full variable domain, with the rest looked up from reference TRBV25-1 and TRBJ2-2, is EADIYQTPRYLVIGTGKKITLECSQTMGHDKMYWYQQDPGMELHLIHYSYGVNSTEKGDLSSESTVSRIRTEHFPLTLESARPSHTSQYLCASSEPFSAANTGELFFGEGSRLTVL.

The rearrangement joins TRBV5-5 to TRBJ1-1; no reliable D call. Trimming pared 8 bases from V and 1 base from J, leaving 6 bases between. The CDR3 covers 11 residues. The germline V gene has CDR1 SGHKS and CDR2 YYEKEE (reference sequence). The CDR3 DNA sequence: TGTGCCAGTAGACAGAACACTGAAGCTTTCTTT. This encodes CASRQNTEAFF.

V is TRBV5-1 and J is TRBJ2-2; TRBD2 agrees at 9 bases. Germline values: CDR1 SGHRS, CDR2 YFSETQ. The V gene end was trimmed by 5 bases and the J gene end by 2 bases; junction bases not matched to a gene: 1. There are 14 residues in the CDR3. The CDR3 sequence is CASRTSGNTGELFF. The CDR3 bases are TGCGCCAGCAGGACTAGCGGTAACACCGGGGAGCTGTTTTTT.

The chain uses TRBV6-5 and TRBJ2-7; D perhaps matches TRBD2 (5 bases). The CDR3 spans 15 residues. Trimming removed 7 bases from V and 0 bases from J, with 16 bases in between. CDR1 and CDR2 from the germline V gene are MNHEY and SVGAGI. CDR3 amino acids: CASTLSLEFSYEQYF. CDR3 coding DNA: TGTGCCAGCACCTTATCACTAGAATTCTCCTACGAGCAGTACTTC.

This sequence joins TRBV6-5 and TRBJ1-2; D may be TRBD1 (6 bases). The length of the CDR3 is 15 residues. Germline assignment: CDR1 MNHEY and CDR2 SVGAGI. V lost 4 bases, J lost 0 bases, and 12 bases lay in between. CDR3 coding DNA: TGTGCCAGCAGTTCAAGGGGGAATCCTAACTATGGCTACACCTTC. Translating gives CASSSRGNPNYGYTF.

The J gene is TRBJ1-1, the V gene TRBV5-7, with 7 bases identical to TRBD1. TRBV5-7 is assigned to the ORF class and has an uncertain function. This CDR3 region has 16 residues. V trimming: 5 bases; J trimming: 4 bases; junction bases outside the gene matches: 14. The CDR3 nucleotides read TGTGCCAGCAGGGACTTGCCGGGGGACAGTCCCACTGAAGCTTTCTTT. This translates into CASRDLPGDSPTEAFF.

The chain carries TRBV18 and TRBJ1-1; 8 bases are a match to TRBD1. This CDR3 region has 15 residues. Looked up from germline, CDR1 is KGHSH and CDR2 is LQKENI. Trimming at V came to 3 bases and at J to 4 bases, leaving 7 bases not matched to a gene. CDR3 DNA sequence: TGTGCCAGCTCACCCTGGACAGGGAGGGCCACTGAAGCTTTCTTT. This codes for CASSPWTGRATEAFF.

V gene TRBV27 combines with J gene TRBJ1-5, with TRBD1 identical over 10 bases. The germline V gene encodes CDR1 MNHEY and CDR2 SMNVEV (reference sequence). The CDR3 totals 16 residues. The J segment lost 3 bases and the V segment lost 4 bases, leaving 6 bases of the junction unmatched. The CDR3 region has the DNA TGTGCCAGCAGTTCCCAGGACAGGGGGTACAATCAGCCCCAGCATTTT. It encodes CASSSQDRGYNQPQHF.